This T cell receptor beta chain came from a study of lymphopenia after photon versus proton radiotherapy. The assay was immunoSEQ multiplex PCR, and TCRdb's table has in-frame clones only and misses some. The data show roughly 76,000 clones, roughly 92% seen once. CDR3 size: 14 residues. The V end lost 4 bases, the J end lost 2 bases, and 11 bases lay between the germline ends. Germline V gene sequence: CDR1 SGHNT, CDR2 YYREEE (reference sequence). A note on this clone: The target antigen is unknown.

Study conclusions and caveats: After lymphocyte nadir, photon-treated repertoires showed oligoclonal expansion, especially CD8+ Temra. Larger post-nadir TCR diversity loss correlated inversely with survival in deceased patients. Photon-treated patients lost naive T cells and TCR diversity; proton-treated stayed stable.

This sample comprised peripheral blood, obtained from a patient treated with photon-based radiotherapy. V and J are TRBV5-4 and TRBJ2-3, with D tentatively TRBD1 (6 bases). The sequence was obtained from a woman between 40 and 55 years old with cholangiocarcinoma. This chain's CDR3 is CASSPGHFTDTQYF. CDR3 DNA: TGTGCCAGCAGCCCGGGACACTTCACAGATACGCAGTATTTT.